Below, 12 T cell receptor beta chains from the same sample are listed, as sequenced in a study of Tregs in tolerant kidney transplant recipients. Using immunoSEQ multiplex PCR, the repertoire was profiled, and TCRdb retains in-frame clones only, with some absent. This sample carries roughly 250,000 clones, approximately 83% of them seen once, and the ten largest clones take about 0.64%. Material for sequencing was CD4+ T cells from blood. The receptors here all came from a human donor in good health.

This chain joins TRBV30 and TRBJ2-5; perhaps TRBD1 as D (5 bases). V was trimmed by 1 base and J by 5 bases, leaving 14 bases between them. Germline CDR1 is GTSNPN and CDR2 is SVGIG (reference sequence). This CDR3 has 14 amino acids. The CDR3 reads CAWSGGPQGETQYF. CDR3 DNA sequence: TGTGCCTGGAGTGGAGGACCTCAGGGTGAGACCCAGTACTTC.

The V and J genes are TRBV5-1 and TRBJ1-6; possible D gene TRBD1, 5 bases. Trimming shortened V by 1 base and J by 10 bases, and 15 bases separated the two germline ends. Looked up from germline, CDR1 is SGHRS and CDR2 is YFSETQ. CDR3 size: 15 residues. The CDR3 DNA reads TGCGCCAGCAGCTTGAGCACAGGAAGAGAATCACCCCTCCACTTT. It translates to CASSLSTGRESPLHF.

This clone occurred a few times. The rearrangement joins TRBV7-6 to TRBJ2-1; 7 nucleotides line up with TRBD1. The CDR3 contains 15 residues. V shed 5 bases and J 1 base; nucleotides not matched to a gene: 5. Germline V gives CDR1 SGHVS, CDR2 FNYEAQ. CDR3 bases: TGTGCCAGCAGCCCGACAGGGTATTCCTACAATGAGCAGTTCTTC. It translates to CASSPTGYSYNEQFF.

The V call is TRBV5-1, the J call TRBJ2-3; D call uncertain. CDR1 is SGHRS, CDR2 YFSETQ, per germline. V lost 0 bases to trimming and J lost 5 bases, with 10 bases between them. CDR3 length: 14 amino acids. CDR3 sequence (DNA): TGCGCCAGCAGCTTGGGGTTCCTGGGAGATACGCAGTATTTT. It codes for CASSLGFLGDTQYF.

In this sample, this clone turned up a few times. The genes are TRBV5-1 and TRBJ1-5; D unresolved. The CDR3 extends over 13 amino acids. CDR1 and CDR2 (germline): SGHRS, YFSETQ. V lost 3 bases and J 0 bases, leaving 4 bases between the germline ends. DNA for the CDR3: TGCGCCAGCAGCTACGGTAGCAATCAGCCCCAGCATTTT. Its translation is CASSYGSNQPQHF.

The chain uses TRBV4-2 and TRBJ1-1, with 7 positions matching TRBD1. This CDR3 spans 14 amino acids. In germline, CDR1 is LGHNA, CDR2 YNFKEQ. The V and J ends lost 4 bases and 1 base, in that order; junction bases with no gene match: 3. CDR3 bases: TGTGCCAGCAGCCCGACAGGGAGGAACACTGAAGCTTTCTTT. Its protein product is CASSPTGRNTEAFF.

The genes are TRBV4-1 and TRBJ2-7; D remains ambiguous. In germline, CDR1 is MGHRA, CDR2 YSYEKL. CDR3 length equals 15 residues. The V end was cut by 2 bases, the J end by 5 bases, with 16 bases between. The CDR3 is CASSQPGRRRNEQYF. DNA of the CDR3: TGCGCCAGCAGCCAACCCGGACGCCGAAGGAACGAGCAGTACTTC.

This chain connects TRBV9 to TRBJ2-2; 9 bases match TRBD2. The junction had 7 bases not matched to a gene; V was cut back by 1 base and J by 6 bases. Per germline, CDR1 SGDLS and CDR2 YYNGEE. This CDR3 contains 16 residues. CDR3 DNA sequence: TGTGCCAGCAGCGTACGGGCGGGGGGGCCCCCCGGGGAGCTGTTTTTT. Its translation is CASSVRAGGPPGELFF. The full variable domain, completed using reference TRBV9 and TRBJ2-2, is DSGVTQTPKHLITATGQRVTLRCSPRSGDLSVYWYQQSLDQGLQFLIQYYNGEERAKGNILERFSAQQFPDLHSELNLSSLELGDSALYFCASSVRAGGPPGELFFGEGSRLTVL.

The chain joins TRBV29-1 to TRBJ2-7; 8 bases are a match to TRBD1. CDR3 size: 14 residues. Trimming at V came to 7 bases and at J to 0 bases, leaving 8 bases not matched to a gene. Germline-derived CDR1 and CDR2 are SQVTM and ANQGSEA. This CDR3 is CSAIRDRNSYEQYF. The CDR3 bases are TGCAGCGCCATACGGGACAGGAACTCCTACGAGCAGTACTTC.

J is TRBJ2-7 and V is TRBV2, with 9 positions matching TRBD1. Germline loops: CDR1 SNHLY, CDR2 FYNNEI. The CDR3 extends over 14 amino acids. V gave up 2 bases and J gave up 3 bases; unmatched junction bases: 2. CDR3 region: CASSEQGQGYEQYF. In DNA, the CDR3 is TGTGCCAGCAGTGAACAGGGACAGGGCTACGAGCAGTACTTC. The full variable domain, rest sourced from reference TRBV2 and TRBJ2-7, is EPEVTQTPSHQVTQMGQEVILRCVPISNHLYFYWYRQILGQKVEFLVSFYNNEISEKSEIFDDQFSVERPDGSNFTLKIRSTKLEDSAMYFCASSEQGQGYEQYFGPGTRLTVT.

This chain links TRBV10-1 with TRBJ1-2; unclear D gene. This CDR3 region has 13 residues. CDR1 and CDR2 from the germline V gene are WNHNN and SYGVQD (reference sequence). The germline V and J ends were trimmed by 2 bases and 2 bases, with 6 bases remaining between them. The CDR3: CASSETVNYGYTF. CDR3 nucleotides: TGCGCCAGCAGTGAGACAGTGAACTATGGCTACACCTTC.

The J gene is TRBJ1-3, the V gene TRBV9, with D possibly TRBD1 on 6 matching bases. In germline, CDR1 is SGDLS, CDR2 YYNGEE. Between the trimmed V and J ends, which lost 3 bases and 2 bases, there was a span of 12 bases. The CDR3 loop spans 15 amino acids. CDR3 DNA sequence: TGTGCCAGCAGCGGCCTACAGGGCCCTGGAAACACCATATATTTT. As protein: CASSGLQGPGNTIYF.